The entry below describes one T cell receptor (beta chain). CDR1 is SGHNT and CDR2 is YYREEE in the germline V gene (reference sequence). CDR3 length: 17 amino acids. The V and J ends lost 4 bases and 5 bases, in that order; junction bases with no gene match: 7. The sample comes from a study of blood T cell repertoires in COVID-19. Looking at the study overall: Collection of acute and convalescent COVID-19 samples took place in the United States, Italy and Spain. In each case, the material was cDNA or gDNA derived from T cells, B-cell-depleted T cells, or PBMCs.

In the original workflow: Reference gene primer amplification gave estimated nucleated cell counts. Data came from immunoSEQ multiplex PCR; TCRdb stores just in-frame clones and leaves some out. V, J and clone size were drawn from that table, and D and trimming were deduced from the DNA. The table shows about 140,000 clones, with around 81% occurring only once. The receptor was derived from a woman in her sixties with acute or convalescent COVID-19. The V gene is TRBV5-4, the J gene TRBJ2-1, with 15 positions matching TRBD2. The specimen sequenced was peripheral blood. DNA of the CDR3: TGTGCCAGCAGCCCGTCAGGACTAGCGGGAGGGAACAATGAGCAGTTCTTC. Translation gives CASSPSGLAGGNNEQFF.